These T cell receptor beta chains were read from a single sample in a study of cytomegalovirus exposure and HLA in healthy donors. Using immunoSEQ multiplex PCR, the repertoire was profiled, and TCRdb retains in-frame clones only, with some absent. The data hold more than 110,000 clones, with around 75% observed a single time. Sequenced input: PBMCs. Every receptor here comes from a man aged 25 to 40 in good health and CMV-seronegative. Both conserved end residues are part of each CDR3. Each record gives: CDR3 length, J gene, D gene, V gene, clone size, CDR3 DNA, CDR3 protein. D genes are given only for firm matches. For some rows the clone size is stated as once, few or many, or as a class when expanded; others skip it.

15	TRBJ2-5	TRBD2	TRBV13	-	TGTGCCAGCAGCTTCTTAGCGGGGGGGCGGGAGACCCAGTACTTC	CASSFLAGGRETQYF
16	TRBJ2-2	-	TRBV28	once	TGTGCCAGCACCCAGGACAGACGGCTGGACACCGGGGAGCTGTTTTTT	CASTQDRRLDTGELFF
14	TRBJ2-7	TRBD1	TRBV19	medium-sized	TGTGCCAGTAGGCCCCGGGACAGTTTTTACGAGCAGTACTTC	CASRPRDSFYEQYF
14	TRBJ1-1	-	TRBV2	-	TGTGCCAGCAGTGAACAATGGCCAGACACTGAAGCTTTCTTT	CASSEQWPDTEAFF
17	TRBJ1-3	-	TRBV9	-	TGTGCCAGCAGCGTAAGAGCAGGGATCAACTCTGGAAACACCATATATTTT	CASSVRAGINSGNTIYF
13	TRBJ1-6	-	TRBV2	-	TGTGCCAGCAGGACAGATTATAATTCACCCCTCCACTTT	CASRTDYNSPLHF
15	TRBJ1-4	-	TRBV19	once	TGTGCCAGTAGACCTCGGGGGGCGCTGGGTGAAAAACTGTTTTTT	CASRPRGALGEKLFF
15	TRBJ2-1	TRBD2	TRBV9	-	TGTGCCAGCAGCGACCGGGGGGACCGCTACAATGAGCAGTTCTTC	CASSDRGDRYNEQFF
14	TRBJ1-6	TRBD1	TRBV9	-	TGTGCCAGCAGCGGAAGCAGGGGGAATTCACCCCTCCACTTT	CASSGSRGNSPLHF
21	TRBJ1-2	TRBD1	TRBV6-1	-	TGTGCCAGCAGTGAAAATTTTTCGGGACAGGGGATATTAGCGTCTGACTATGGCTACACCTTC	CASSENFSGQGILASDYGYTF
15	TRBJ1-1	-	TRBV4-1	-	TGCGCCAGCAGCCAAGCCAGGGTTGGGAACACTGAAGCTTTCTTT	CASSQARVGNTEAFF
15	TRBJ2-3	-	TRBV6-6	-	TGTGCCAGCAGCGACTCCACTAGAGGCACAGATACGCAGTATTTT	CASSDSTRGTDTQYF
12	TRBJ2-3	-	TRBV4-2	-	TGTGCCAGCAGCCCGTCGGGAGATACGCAGTATTTT	CASSPSGDTQYF
16	TRBJ2-1	TRBD2	TRBV28	-	TGTGCCAGCAGTCCCCCCAGCGGGAGTGGGTACAATGAGCAGTTCTTC	CASSPPSGSGYNEQFF
15	TRBJ1-5	TRBD1	TRBV9	few	TGTGCCAGCAGCCCCTCCGGGACAGGAACTCAGCCCCAGCATTTT	CASSPSGTGTQPQHF
14	TRBJ1-2	TRBD1	TRBV2	-	TGTGCCAGCAGTAAGGACAGGGGTGCCTATGGCTACACCTTC	CASSKDRGAYGYTF
15	TRBJ2-7	-	TRBV7-3	-	TGTGCCAGCAGCTTAGGGGGGACTGGCTCCTACGAGCAGTACTTC	CASSLGGTGSYEQYF
14	TRBJ2-7	TRBD1	TRBV7-2	-	TGTGCCAGCAGCTTAGTAGGTGGGACAGGGGAGAAGTACTTC	CASSLVGGTGEKYF
14	TRBJ2-2	TRBD1	TRBV4-1	-	TGCGCCAGCAGCCCCCGGACAGGGCCCGGGGAGCTGTTTTTT	CASSPRTGPGELFF
16	TRBJ2-7	TRBD2	TRBV11-2	-	TGTGCCAGCAGCTTCACGGGCGGGAGGAGCTCCTACGAGCAGTACTTC	CASSFTGGRSSYEQYF
14	TRBJ2-3	-	TRBV10-3	few	TGTGCCATCAGTGTGGGTCAGGGTAAGGATACGCAGTATTTT	CAISVGQGKDTQYF
13	TRBJ2-5	-	TRBV7-8	-	TGTGCCAGCAGCTTCGGCGGCCAAGAGACCCAGTACTTC	CASSFGGQETQYF
17	TRBJ2-7	TRBD1	TRBV5-1	-	TGCGCCAGCAGCTTGGCCGGGGACAGGGTAGGGTCCTACGAGCAGTACTTC	CASSLAGDRVGSYEQYF
13	TRBJ1-2	-	TRBV30	-	TGTGCCTGGGGGGCCGGCCTTAACTATGGCTACACCTTC	CAWGAGLNYGYTF
13	TRBJ1-3	-	TRBV11-2	-	TGTGCCAGCAGCTCAGGGGTGGGCTACACCATATATTTT	CASSSGVGYTIYF
11	TRBJ2-7	-	TRBV20-1	-	TGCAGTGCTCACAGGACTAATGAGCAGTACTTC	CSAHRTNEQYF
15	TRBJ2-1	TRBD2	TRBV7-3	-	TGTGCCAGCAGCTCTGCTAGCGGGGGGGAGTTGGAGCAGTTCTTC	CASSSASGGELEQFF
14	TRBJ2-1	TRBD2	TRBV19	-	TGTGCCAGTAGTGACAAGCGGGGGTACAATGAGCAGTTCTTC	CASSDKRGYNEQFF
14	TRBJ2-4	TRBD1	TRBV29-1	-	TGCAGCGTTCTACAGGGGGCGGCCAAAAACAGTCAGTACTTC	CSVLQGAAKNSQYF
15	TRBJ1-2	-	TRBV27	-	TGTGCCAGCAGTTTCTACCCCTCAGAGGCCTATGGCTACACCTTC	CASSFYPSEAYGYTF
14	TRBJ1-2	TRBD1	TRBV25-1	few	TGTGCCAGCAGTGCGGGGACAGAATACTATGGCTACACCTTC	CASSAGTEYYGYTF
20	TRBJ2-7	TRBD2	TRBV13	-	TGTGCCAGCAGCTTAGAGTGGGGGGGTAGGGCGGGAGGACAGACCTACGAGCAGTACTTC	CASSLEWGGRAGGQTYEQYF
16	TRBJ2-3	-	TRBV25-1	few	TGTGCCAGCAGTGATTCAGGGGCATTCCCCACAGATACGCAGTATTTT	CASSDSGAFPTDTQYF
14	TRBJ1-4	TRBD1	TRBV7-9	-	TGTGCCAGCAGCTCACAGGGGGGGGGAGAAAAACTGTTTTTT	CASSSQGGGEKLFF
17	TRBJ2-7	-	TRBV27	-	TGTGCCAGCAGCCTCCTCCCGGGCGGGACTCAATCGTACGAGCAGTACTTC	CASSLLPGGTQSYEQYF
15	TRBJ2-2	-	TRBV2	-	TGTGCCAGCAGTGAAGCGTTATCAGGGGTGGGTAGGCTGTTTTTT	CASSEALSGVGRLFF
15	TRBJ1-4	TRBD1	TRBV2	-	TGTGCCAGCAGTGAGGGGGGCAGGGGGAATGAAAAACTGTTTTTT	CASSEGGRGNEKLFF
14	TRBJ1-2	-	TRBV7-6	-	TGTGCCAGCAGCTTAGGGTCAGGCTCTGGGGGCTACACCTTC	CASSLGSGSGGYTF
16	TRBJ2-7	-	TRBV6-5	-	TGTGCCAGCAGTTACTCTAGAAACAGGGTTGGGCACGAGCAGTACTTC	CASSYSRNRVGHEQYF
14	TRBJ2-5	-	TRBV30	-	TGTGCCTGGAGTGTACTAGGCCCATCAGGGACCCAGTACTTC	CAWSVLGPSGTQYF
14	TRBJ1-1	TRBD1	TRBV27	few	TGTGCCAGCAGTGTACAGGGGCGGAACACTGAAGCTTTCTTT	CASSVQGRNTEAFF
15	TRBJ1-2	TRBD1	TRBV9	once	TGTGCCAGCAGCGGAACCCGGACAGGGACCTATGGCTACACCTTC	CASSGTRTGTYGYTF